In its sample, the clone carrying this TCR beta chain was seen once. Profiled with immunoSEQ multiplex PCR; TCRdb holds only in-frame clones, not every one. The sample includes 100,000 to 130,000 clones, 92% of them seen just once. These data originate in a study of T cell responses to AZD1222 COVID-19 vaccine. Germline V gene data show CDR1 as LNHNV and CDR2 as YYDKDF (reference sequence). With 0 bases removed from V and 0 bases from J, the gap between germline ends came to 5 bases. The CDR3 is 14 residues long. This clonotype originated in an adult who received the AZD1222 COVID-19 vaccine. This sequence joins TRBV15 and TRBJ2-5, with D hard to call. The specimen was peripheral blood, collected 28 days after the second AZD1222 dose. The CDR3 DNA reads as TGTGCCACCAGCAGAGATCGGGACCAAGAGACCCAGTACTTC. It translates to CATSRDRDQETQYF.